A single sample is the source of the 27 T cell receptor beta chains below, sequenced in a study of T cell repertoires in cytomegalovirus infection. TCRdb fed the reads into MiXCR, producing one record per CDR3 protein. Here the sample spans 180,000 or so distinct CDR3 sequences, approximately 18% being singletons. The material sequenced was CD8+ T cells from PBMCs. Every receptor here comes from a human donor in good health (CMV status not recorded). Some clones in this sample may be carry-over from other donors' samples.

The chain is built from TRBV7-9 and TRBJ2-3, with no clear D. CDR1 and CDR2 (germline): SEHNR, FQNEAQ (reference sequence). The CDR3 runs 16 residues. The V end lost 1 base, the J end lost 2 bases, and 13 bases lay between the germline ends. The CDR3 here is CASSLEAALNTDTQYF. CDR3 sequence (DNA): TGTGCCAGCAGCTTAGAGGCGGCCCTAAACACAGATACGCAGTATTTT.

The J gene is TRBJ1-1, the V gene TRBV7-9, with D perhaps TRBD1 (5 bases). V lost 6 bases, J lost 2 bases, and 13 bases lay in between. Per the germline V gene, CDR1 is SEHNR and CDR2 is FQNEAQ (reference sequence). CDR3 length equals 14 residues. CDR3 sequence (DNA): TGTGCCAGCAGGGAAACAGGTGCCAACACTGAAGCTTTCTTT. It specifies CASRETGANTEAFF.

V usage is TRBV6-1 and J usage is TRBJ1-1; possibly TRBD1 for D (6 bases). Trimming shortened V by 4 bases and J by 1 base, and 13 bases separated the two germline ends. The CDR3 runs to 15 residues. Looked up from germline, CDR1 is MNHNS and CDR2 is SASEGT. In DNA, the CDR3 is TGTGCCAGCAGTGGGAAGGGGGGAGGGAACACTGAAGCTTTCTTT. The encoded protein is CASSGKGGGNTEAFF.

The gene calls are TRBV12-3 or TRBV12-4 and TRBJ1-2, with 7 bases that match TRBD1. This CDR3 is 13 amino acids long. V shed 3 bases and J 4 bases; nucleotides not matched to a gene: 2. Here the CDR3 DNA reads TGTGCCAGCAGTTTCGCAGGGGGCTATGGCTACACCTTC. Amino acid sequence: CASSFAGGYGYTF.

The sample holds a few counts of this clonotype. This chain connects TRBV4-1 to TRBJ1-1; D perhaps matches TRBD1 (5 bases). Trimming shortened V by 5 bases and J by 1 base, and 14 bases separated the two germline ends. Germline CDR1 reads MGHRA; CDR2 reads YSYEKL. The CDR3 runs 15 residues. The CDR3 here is CASSFRLTGNTEAFF. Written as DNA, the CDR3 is TGCGCCAGCAGCTTCCGCCTTACAGGGAACACTGAAGCTTTCTTT.

CDR3 nucleotide sequence: TGTGCCAGCGCGCTAGCCAATGAGCAGTTCTTC. It codes for CASALANEQFF. This sequence joins TRBV9 and TRBJ2-1; TRBD2 might be the D (5 bases). V lost 7 bases and J lost 6, with 8 bases in between. CDR3 length: 11 amino acids. CDR1 and CDR2 from the germline V gene are SGDLS and YYNGEE.

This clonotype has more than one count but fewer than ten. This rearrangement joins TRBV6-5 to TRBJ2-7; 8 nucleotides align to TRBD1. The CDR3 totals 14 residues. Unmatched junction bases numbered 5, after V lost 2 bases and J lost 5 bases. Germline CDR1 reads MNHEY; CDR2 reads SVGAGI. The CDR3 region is CASSYETGAHEQYF. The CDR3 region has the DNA TGTGCCAGCAGTTACGAGACAGGGGCCCACGAGCAGTACTTC.

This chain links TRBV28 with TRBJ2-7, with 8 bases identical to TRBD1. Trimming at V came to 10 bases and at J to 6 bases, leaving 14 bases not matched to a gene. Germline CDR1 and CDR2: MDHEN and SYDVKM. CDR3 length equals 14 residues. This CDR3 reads CAIPVRTGTSEQYF. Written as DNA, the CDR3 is TGTGCCATCCCCGTCCGGACAGGGACCTCCGAGCAGTACTTC.

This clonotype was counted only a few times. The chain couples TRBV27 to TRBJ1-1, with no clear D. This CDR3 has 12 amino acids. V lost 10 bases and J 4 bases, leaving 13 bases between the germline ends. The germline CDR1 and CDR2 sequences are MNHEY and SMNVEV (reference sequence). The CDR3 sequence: CATRKGGTEAFF. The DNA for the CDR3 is TGTGCCACTCGGAAGGGAGGCACTGAAGCTTTCTTT.

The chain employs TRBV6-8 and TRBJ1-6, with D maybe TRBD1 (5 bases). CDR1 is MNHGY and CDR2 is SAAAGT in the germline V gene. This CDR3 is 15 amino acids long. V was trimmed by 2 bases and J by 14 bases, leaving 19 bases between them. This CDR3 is CASSYDRSIRRALHF. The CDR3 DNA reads TGTGCCAGCAGTTACGACAGATCTATTCGTAGGGCCCTCCACTTT.

The CDR3 nucleotides read TGTGCCAGCAGCAAACTAGCGGGGGGGCCAAACACCGGGGAGCTGTTTTTT. This translates into CASSKLAGGPNTGELFF. The chain uses TRBV11-2 and TRBJ2-2, with TRBD2 matching 13 bases. With V trimmed by 5 bases and J by 2 bases, 5 bases remained unmatched. Germline-derived CDR1 and CDR2 are SGHAT and FQNNGV. This CDR3 has 17 amino acids.

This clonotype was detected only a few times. DNA of the CDR3: TGTGCCAGCAGCTTACGGCACTCCGGGACAGGGGTCGATACGCAGTATTTT. Amino acid sequence: CASSLRHSGTGVDTQYF. The rearrangement uses TRBV11-2 and TRBJ2-3, with TRBD1 matching over 10 bases. Germline trimming cut 2 bases from V and 6 bases from J; bases unmatched to any gene: 11. CDR1 and CDR2 (germline): SGHAT, FQNNGV. The CDR3 sequence is 17 residues long.

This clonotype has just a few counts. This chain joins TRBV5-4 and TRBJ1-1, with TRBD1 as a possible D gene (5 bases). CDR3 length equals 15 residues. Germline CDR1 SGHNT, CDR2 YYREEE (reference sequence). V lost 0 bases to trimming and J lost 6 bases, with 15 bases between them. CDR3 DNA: TGTGCCAGCAGCTTGGACGGGGGTTCTTGGCCTGAAGCTTTCTTT. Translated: CASSLDGGSWPEAFF. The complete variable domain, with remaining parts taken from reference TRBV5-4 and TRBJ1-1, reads ETGVTQSPTHLIKTRGQQVTLRCSSQSGHNTVSWYQQALGQGPQFIFQYYREEENGRGNFPPRFSGLQFPNYSSELNVNALELDDSALYLCASSLDGGSWPEAFFGQGTRLTVV.

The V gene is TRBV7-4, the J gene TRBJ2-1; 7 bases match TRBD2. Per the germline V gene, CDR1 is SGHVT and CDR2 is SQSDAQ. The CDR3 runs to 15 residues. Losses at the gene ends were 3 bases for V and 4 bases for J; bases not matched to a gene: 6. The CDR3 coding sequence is TGTGCCAGCAGCTTCTTGACGGGGGGATACAATGAGCAGTTCTTC. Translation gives CASSFLTGGYNEQFF.

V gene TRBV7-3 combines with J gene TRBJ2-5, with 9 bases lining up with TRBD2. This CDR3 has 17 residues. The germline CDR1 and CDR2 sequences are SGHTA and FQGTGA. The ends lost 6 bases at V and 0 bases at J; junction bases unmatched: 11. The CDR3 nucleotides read TGTGCCAGCAGTTCGGGGGCGGGGGGGCCGAACCAAGAGACCCAGTACTTC. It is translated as CASSSGAGGPNQETQYF.

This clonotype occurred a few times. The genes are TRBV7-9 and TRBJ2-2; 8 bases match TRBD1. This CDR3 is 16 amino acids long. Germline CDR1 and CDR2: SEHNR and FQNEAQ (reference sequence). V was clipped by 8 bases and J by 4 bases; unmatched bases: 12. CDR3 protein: CASSPGGTPTTGELFF. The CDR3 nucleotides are TGTGCCAGCTCTCCAGGGGGCACCCCTACCACCGGGGAGCTGTTTTTT.

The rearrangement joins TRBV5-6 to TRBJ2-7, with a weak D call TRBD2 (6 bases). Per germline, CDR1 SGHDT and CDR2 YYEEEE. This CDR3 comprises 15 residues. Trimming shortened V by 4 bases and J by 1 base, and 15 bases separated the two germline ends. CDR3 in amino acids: CASSARDSSSYEQYF. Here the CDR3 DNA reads TGTGCCAGCAGCGCCCGGGACTCCTCGTCCTACGAGCAGTACTTC.

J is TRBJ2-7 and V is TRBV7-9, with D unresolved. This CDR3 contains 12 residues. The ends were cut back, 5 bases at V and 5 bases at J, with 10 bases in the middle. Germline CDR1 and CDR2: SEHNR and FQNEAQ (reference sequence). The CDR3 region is CASSEGWNEQYF. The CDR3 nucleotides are TGTGCCAGCAGCGAAGGGTGGAACGAGCAGTACTTC.

CDR3 in amino acids: CASSRTGGASNQPQHF. The CDR3 DNA reads TGTGCCAGCAGCCGGACAGGGGGCGCAAGCAATCAGCCCCAGCATTTT. The chain has TRBV7-9 and TRBJ1-5, with 11 bases fitting TRBD1. Germline CDR1 reads SEHNR; CDR2 reads FQNEAQ (reference sequence). The V and J ends lost 5 bases and 1 base, in that order; junction bases with no gene match: 4. This CDR3 is built from 16 residues.

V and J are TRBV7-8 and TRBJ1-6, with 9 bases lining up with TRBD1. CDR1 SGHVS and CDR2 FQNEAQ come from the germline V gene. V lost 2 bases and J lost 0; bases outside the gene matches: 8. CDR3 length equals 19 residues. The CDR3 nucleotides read TGTGCCAGCAGCTTACCAAAGGGACAGGGTAGCTCCTATAATTCACCCCTCCACTTT. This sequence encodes CASSLPKGQGSSYNSPLHF.

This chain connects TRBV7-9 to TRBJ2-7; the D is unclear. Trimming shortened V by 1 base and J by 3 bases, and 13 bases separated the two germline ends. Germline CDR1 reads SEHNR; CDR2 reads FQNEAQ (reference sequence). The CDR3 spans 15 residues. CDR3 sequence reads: CASSLEIAFDYEQYF. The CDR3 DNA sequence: TGTGCCAGCAGCTTAGAGATAGCATTTGACTACGAGCAGTACTTC.

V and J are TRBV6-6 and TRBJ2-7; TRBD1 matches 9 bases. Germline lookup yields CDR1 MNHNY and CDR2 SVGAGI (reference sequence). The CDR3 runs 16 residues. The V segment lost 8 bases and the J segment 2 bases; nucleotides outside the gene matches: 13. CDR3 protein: CASRHPGQGSPYEQYF. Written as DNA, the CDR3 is TGTGCCAGCCGTCATCCGGGACAGGGATCCCCCTACGAGCAGTACTTC.

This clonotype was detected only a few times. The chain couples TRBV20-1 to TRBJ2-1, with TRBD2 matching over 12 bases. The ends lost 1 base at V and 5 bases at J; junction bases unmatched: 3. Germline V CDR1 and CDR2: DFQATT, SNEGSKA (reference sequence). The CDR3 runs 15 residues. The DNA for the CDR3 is TGCAGTGCTAGAGGGACTAGCGGGGAAGACAATGAGCAGTTCTTC. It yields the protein CSARGTSGEDNEQFF.

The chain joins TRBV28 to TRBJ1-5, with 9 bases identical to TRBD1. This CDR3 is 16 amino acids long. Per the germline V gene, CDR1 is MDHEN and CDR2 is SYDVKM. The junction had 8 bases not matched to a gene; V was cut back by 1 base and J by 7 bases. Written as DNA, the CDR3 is TGTGCCAGCAGTTTATTGGGACAGGGTTTCTCCCAGCCCCAGCATTTT. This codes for CASSLLGQGFSQPQHF.

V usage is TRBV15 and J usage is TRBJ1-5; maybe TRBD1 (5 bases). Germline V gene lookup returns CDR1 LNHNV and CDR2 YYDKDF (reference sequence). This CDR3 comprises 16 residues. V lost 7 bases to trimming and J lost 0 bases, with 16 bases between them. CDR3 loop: CATKAQGVYSNQPQHF. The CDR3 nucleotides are TGTGCCACCAAGGCCCAGGGAGTTTATAGCAATCAGCCCCAGCATTTT.

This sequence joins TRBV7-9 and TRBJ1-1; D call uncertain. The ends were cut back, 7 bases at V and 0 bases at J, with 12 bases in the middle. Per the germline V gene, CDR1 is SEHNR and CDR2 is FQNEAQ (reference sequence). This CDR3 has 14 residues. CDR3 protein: CASNPGGVNTEAFF. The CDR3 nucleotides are TGTGCCAGCAACCCGGGTGGGGTGAACACTGAAGCTTTCTTT.

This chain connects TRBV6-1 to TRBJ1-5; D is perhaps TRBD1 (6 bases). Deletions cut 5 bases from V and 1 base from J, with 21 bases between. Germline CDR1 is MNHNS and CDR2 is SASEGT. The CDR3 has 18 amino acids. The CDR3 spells CASSPQSGGLWSNQPQHF. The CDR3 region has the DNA TGTGCCAGCAGTCCTCAATCCGGGGGGCTCTGGAGCAATCAGCCCCAGCATTTT.